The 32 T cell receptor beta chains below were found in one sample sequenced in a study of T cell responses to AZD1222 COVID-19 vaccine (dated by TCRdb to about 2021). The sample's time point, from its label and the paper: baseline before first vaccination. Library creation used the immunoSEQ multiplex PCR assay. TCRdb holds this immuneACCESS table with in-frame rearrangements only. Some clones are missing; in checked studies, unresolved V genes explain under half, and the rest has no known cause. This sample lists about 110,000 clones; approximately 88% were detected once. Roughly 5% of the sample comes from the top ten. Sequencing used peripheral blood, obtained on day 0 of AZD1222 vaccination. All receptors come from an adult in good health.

CDR3 loop: CASSLAAGGLETQYF. CDR3 coding DNA: TGTGCCAGCAGCTTGGCCGCGGGGGGGCTAGAGACCCAGTACTTC. The chain is built from TRBV5-6 and TRBJ2-5; 9 nucleotides align to TRBD2. V lost 0 bases and J lost 4; bases outside the gene matches: 4. CDR1 is SGHDT and CDR2 is YYEEEE in the germline V gene. The CDR3 is made up of 15 amino acids.

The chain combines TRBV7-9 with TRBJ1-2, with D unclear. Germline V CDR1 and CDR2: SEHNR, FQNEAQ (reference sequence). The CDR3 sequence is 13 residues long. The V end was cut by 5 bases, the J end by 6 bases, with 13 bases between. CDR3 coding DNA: TGTGCCAGCAGCCAACACGCCACGGATGGCTACACCTTC. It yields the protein CASSQHATDGYTF. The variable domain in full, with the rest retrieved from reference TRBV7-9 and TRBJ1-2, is DTGVSQNPRHKITKRGQNVTFRCDPISEHNRLYWYRQTLGQGPEFLTYFQNEAQLEKSRLLSDRFSAERPKGSFSTLEIQRTEQGDSAMYLCASSQHATDGYTFGSGTRLTVV.

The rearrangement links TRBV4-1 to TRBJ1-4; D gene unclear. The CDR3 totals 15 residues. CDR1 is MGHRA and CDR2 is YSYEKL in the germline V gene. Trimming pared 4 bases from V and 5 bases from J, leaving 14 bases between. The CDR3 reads CASSLRYSTNEKLFF. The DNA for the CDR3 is TGCGCCAGCAGCCTGCGGTACAGTACCAATGAAAAACTGTTTTTT.

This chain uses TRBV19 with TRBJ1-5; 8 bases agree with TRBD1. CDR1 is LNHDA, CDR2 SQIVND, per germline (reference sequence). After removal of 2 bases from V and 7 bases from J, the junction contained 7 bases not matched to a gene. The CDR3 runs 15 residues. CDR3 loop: CASSILGQGHQPQHF. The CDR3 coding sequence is TGTGCCAGTAGTATACTCGGACAGGGTCACCAGCCCCAGCATTTT.

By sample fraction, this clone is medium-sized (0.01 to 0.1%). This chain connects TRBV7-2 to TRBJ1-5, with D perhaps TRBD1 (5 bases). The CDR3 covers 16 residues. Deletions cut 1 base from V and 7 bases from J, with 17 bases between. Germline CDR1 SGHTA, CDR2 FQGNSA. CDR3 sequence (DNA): TGTGCCAGCAGCTTAGGCCCAGGGAATTTAGGACAGCCCCAGCATTTT. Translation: CASSLGPGNLGQPQHF.

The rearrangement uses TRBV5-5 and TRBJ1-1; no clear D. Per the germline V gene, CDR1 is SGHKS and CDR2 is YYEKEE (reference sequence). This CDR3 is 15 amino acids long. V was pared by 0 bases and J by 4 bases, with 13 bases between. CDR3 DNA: TGTGCCAGCAGCTTGGTAGGGAGCGGGAGCACTGAAGCTTTCTTT. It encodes CASSLVGSGSTEAFF.

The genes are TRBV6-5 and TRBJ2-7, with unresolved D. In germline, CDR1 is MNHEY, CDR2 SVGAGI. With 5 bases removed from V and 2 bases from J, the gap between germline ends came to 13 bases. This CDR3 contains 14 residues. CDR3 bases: TGTGCCAGCAGTCGGATTGGAAGGCCCTACGAGCAGTACTTC. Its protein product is CASSRIGRPYEQYF.

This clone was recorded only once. Here the CDR3 DNA reads TGCGCCAGCAGCTTAAACACGGATAATTCACCCCTCCACTTT. It codes for CASSLNTDNSPLHF. The rearrangement links TRBV5-1 to TRBJ1-6; no reliable D call. V shed 2 bases and J shed 5 bases, with 8 bases lying between them. Germline CDR1 and CDR2: SGHRS and YFSETQ. The CDR3 spans 14 residues.

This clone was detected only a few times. The DNA of the CDR3 is TGTGCCAGCAGGTCCGGGACAACTAGCACAGATACGCAGTATTTT. Its protein product is CASRSGTTSTDTQYF. V usage is TRBV27 and J usage is TRBJ2-3, with D possibly matching TRBD1 (6 bases). Germline V gene lookup returns CDR1 MNHEY and CDR2 SMNVEV (reference sequence). Trimming cost V 6 bases and J 0 bases, with 13 bases left between them. The CDR3 spans 15 residues.

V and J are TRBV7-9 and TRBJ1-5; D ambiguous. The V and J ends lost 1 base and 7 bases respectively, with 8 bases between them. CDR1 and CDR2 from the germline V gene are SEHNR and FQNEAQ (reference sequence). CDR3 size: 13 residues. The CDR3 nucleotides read TGTGCCAGCAGCTTAGGACATGCCCAGCCCCAGCATTTT. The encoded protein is CASSLGHAQPQHF.

This CDR3 is CASVTSGGGYTF. The CDR3, as DNA: TGTGCCAGCGTTACGTCAGGCGGCGGCTACACCTTC. The rearrangement joins TRBV27 to TRBJ1-2; D unclear. The V end lost 8 bases, the J end lost 8 bases, and 15 bases lay between the germline ends. The CDR3 has 12 amino acids. CDR1 MNHEY and CDR2 SMNVEV come from the germline V gene (reference sequence).

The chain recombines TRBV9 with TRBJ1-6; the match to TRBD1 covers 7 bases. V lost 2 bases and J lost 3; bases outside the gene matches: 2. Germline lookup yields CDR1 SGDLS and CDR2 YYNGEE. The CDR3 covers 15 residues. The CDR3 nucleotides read TGTGCCAGCAGCGTCCGGGACAGCTATAATTCACCCCTCCACTTT. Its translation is CASSVRDSYNSPLHF.

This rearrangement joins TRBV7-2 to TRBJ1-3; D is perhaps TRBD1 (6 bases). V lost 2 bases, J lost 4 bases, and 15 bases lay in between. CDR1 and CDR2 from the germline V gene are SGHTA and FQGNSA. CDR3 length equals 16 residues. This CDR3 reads CASSLWGGTRGNTIYF. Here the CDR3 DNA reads TGTGCCAGCAGCTTATGGGGGGGCACGCGCGGAAACACCATATATTTT.

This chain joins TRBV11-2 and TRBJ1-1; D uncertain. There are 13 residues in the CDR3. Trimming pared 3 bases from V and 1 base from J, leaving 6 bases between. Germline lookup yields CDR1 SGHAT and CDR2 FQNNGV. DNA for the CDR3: TGTGCCAGCAGCTTGTCCGGGAACACTGAAGCTTTCTTT. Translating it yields CASSLSGNTEAFF.

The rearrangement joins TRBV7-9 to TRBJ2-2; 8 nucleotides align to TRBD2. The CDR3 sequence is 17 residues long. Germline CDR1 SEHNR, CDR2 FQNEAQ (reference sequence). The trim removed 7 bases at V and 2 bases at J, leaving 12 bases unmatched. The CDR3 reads CASNPRTGGPNTGELFF. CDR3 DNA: TGTGCCAGCAACCCCAGGACGGGAGGGCCCAACACCGGGGAGCTGTTTTTT.

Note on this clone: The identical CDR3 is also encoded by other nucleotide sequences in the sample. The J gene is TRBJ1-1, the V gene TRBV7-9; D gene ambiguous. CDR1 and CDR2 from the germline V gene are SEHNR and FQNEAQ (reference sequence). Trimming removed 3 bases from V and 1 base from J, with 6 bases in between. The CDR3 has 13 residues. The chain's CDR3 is CASSFSGNTEAFF. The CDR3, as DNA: TGTGCCAGCAGCTTCAGCGGGAACACTGAAGCTTTCTTT.

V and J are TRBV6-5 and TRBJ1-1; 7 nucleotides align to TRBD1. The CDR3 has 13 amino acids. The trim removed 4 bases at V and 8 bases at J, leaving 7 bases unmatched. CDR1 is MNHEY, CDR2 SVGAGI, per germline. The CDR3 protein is CASSFGTALEAFF. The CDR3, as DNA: TGTGCCAGCAGTTTTGGGACAGCCTTGGAAGCTTTCTTT.

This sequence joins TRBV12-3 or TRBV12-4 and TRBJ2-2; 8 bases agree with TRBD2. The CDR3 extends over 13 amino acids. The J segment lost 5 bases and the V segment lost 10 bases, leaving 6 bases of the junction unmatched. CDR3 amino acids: CATKRGGTGELFF. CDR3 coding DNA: TGTGCCACCAAACGGGGGGGGACCGGGGAGCTGTTTTTT.

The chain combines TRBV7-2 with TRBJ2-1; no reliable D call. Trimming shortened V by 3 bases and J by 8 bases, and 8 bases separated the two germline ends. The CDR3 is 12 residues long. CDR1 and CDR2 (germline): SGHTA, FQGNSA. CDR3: CASSFQRDEQFF. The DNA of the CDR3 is TGTGCCAGCAGCTTCCAGAGAGATGAGCAGTTCTTC.

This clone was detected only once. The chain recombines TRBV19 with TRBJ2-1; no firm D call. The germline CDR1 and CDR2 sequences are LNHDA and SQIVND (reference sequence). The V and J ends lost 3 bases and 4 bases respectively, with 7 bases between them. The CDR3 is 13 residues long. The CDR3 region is CASSISRYNEQFF. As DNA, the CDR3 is TGTGCCAGTAGTATTTCCCGGTACAATGAGCAGTTCTTC. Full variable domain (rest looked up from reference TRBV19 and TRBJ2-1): DGGITQSPKYLFRKEGQNVTLSCEQNLNHDAMYWYRQDPGQGLRLIYYSQIVNDFQKGDIAEGYSVSREKKESFPLTVTSAQKNPTAFYLCASSISRYNEQFFGPGTRLTVL.

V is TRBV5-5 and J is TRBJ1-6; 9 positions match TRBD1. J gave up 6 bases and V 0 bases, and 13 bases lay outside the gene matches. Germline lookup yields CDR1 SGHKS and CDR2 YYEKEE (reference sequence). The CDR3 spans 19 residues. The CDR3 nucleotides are TGTGCCAGCAGCTTGGAGTTGGGGACAGGGTTTACATTTAATTCACCCCTCCACTTT. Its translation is CASSLELGTGFTFNSPLHF.

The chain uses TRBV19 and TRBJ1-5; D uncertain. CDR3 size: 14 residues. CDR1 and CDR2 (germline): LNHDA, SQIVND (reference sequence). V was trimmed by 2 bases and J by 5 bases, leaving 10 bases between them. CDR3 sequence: CASSIHPGDQPQHF. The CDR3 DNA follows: TGTGCCAGTAGTATACACCCCGGAGATCAGCCCCAGCATTTT.

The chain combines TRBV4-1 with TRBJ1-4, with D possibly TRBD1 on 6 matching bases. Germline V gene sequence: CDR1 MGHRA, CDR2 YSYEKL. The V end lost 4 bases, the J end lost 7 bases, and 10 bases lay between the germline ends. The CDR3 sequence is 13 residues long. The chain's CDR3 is CASSRTTGEKLFF. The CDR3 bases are TGCGCCAGCAGCCGGACGACAGGTGAAAAACTGTTTTTT.

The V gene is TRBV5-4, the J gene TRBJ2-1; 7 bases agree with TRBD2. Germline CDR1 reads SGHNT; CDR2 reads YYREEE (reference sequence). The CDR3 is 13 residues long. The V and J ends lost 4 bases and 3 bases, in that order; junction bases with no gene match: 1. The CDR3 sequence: CASSRDYYNEQFF. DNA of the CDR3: TGTGCCAGCAGCCGGGACTACTACAATGAGCAGTTCTTC.

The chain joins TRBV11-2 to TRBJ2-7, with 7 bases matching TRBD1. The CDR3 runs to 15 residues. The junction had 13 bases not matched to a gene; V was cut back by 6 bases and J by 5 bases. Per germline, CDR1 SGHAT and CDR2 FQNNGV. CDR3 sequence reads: CASRIGPGQIHEQYF. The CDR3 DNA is TGTGCCAGCAGGATCGGGCCGGGACAGATCCACGAGCAGTACTTC. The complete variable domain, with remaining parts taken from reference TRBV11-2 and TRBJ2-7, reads EAGVAQSPRYKIIEKRQSVAFWCNPISGHATLYWYQQILGQGPKLLIQFQNNGVVDDSQLPKDRFSAERLKGVDSTLKIQPAKLEDSAVYLCASRIGPGQIHEQYFGPGTRLTVT.

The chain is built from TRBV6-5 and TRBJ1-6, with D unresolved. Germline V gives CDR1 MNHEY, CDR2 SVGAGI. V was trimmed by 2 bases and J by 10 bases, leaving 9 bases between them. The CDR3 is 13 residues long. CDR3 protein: CASSYRVGSPLHF. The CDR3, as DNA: TGTGCCAGCAGTTACCGGGTAGGCTCACCCCTCCACTTT.

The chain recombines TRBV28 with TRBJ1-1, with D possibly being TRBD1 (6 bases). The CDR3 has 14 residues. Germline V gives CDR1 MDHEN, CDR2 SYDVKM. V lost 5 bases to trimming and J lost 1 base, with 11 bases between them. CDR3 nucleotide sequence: TGTGCCAGCAGTATCGGACAGAGGAACACTGAAGCTTTCTTT. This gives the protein CASSIGQRNTEAFF.

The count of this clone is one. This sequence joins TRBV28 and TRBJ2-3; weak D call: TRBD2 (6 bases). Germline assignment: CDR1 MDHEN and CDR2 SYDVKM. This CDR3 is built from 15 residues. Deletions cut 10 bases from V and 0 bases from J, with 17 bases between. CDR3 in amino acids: CAIQPYSGSTDTQYF. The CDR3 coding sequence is TGTGCCATCCAACCATATAGCGGAAGCACAGATACGCAGTATTTT.

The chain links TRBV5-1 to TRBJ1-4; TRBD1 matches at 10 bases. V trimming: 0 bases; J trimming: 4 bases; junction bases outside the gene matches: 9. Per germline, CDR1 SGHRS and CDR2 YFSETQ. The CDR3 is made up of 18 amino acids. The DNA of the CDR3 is TGCGCCAGCAGCTTGGCCGAGGGACAGGGGCGGAGTAATGAAAAACTGTTTTTT. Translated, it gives CASSLAEGQGRSNEKLFF.

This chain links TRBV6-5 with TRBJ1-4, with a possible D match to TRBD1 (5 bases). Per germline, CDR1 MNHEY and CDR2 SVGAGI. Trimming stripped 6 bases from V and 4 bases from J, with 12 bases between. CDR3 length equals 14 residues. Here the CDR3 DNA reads TGTGCCAGCAGGATCAGGGCAGATAATGAAAAACTGTTTTTT. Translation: CASRIRADNEKLFF.

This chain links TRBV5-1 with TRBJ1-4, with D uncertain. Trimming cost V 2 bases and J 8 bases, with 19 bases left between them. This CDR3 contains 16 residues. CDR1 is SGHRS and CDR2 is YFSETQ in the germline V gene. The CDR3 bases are TGCGCCAGCAGCTTAGCGCCGGGTCGGGGTGAGGAAAAACTGTTTTTT. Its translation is CASSLAPGRGEEKLFF.

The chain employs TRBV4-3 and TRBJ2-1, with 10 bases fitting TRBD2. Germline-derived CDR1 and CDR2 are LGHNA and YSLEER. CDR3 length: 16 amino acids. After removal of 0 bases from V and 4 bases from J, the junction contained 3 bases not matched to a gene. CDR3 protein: CASSQESSGGYNEQFF. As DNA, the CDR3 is TGCGCCAGCAGCCAAGAGTCTAGCGGGGGTTACAATGAGCAGTTCTTC.